This TCR beta chain originates from a study of blood T cells in healthy people across ages. Primers used in a second PCR of about 6 to 11 cycles were a sample-barcoded 5' primer and a J-beta primer mix. From the 5' RACE reads, TCRdb called clonotypes with MiXCR, one entry per CDR3 protein. The sample lists some 880,000 distinct CDR3 sequences, 35% to 40% seen once, with under 15% in the top ten. No fewer than 7 million PBMCs went into each sample. Study results and caveats: Comparison with aged donors showed that long-lived donors had more naive CD4+ cells and higher diversity.

This clonotype has a handful of counts. Its antigen remains unknown. CDR3 length: 17 residues. Germline-derived CDR1 and CDR2 are DFQATT and SNEGSKA (reference sequence). V was cut by 3 bases and J by 1 base, with 21 bases left in between. This chain connects TRBV20-1 to TRBJ1-1; D remains unclear. The TCR sequence derives from a young man in good health. The sequenced sample was blood. CDR3 nucleotide sequence: TGCAGTGCTAGTGGGTCCGCCAGTGTGCCGGGGAACACTGAAGCTTTCTTT. Translating it yields CSASGSASVPGNTEAFF.